These 19 T cell receptor beta chains were sequenced from one sample in a study of response to subunit inactivated influenza vaccine. Each CDR3 protein is one row after TCRdb ran MiXCR on the RT-PCR reads. The table includes over 800,000 distinct CDR3 sequences, around 21% detected once. Sample: PBMCs from blood, taken less than 6 days after vaccination. These receptors were taken from a man aged 45-65 years who received an inactivated influenza vaccine.

The chain joins TRBV9 to TRBJ2-1; 9 bases agree with TRBD1. There are 15 residues in the CDR3. Germline loops: CDR1 SGDLS, CDR2 YYNGEE. V trimming: 3 bases; J trimming: 8 bases; junction bases outside the gene matches: 9. The CDR3 DNA sequence: TGTGCCAGCAGCGAAAGACAGGGGGAGTTCGATGAGCAGTTCTTC. Amino acid sequence: CASSERQGEFDEQFF.

The chain recombines TRBV6-2 or TRBV6-3 with TRBJ2-1, with 8 positions matching TRBD2. Unmatched junction bases numbered 4, after V lost 4 bases and J lost 8 bases. Germline loops: CDR1 MNHEY, CDR2 SVGEGT. The CDR3 is 13 amino acids. CDR3 residues: CASSWSGSYEQFF. CDR3 nucleotides: TGTGCCAGCAGTTGGAGCGGGAGCTATGAGCAGTTCTTC.

The rearrangement joins TRBV15 to TRBJ2-1, with 8 bases identical to TRBD2. CDR1 and CDR2 from the germline V gene are LNHNV and YYDKDF (reference sequence). This CDR3 comprises 15 residues. The V segment lost 5 bases and the J segment 6 bases; nucleotides outside the gene matches: 9. The CDR3 region is CATSSRSGSLNEQFF. The CDR3 DNA reads as TGTGCCACCAGCTCCCGCAGCGGGAGCCTCAATGAGCAGTTCTTC.

This clonotype was seen ten or more times. The rearrangement joins TRBV7-6 to TRBJ2-3, with TRBD1 matching 7 bases. V shed 1 base, J shed 1 base, and the junction held 5 bases outside the gene matches. The CDR3 has 16 amino acids. The germline gives CDR1 SGHVS, CDR2 FNYEAQ. CDR3 in DNA: TGTGCCAGCAGCTTAGACCAAGGGGGCCGCACAGATACGCAGTATTTT. Residues: CASSLDQGGRTDTQYF.

This sequence joins TRBV5-5 and TRBJ1-4; no reliable D call. The CDR3 loop spans 16 amino acids. Germline V gene data show CDR1 as SGHKS and CDR2 as YYEKEE (reference sequence). Trimming stripped 2 bases from V and 0 bases from J, with 11 bases between. The CDR3 here is CASSFDRRATNEKLFF. The CDR3 coding sequence is TGTGCCAGCAGCTTCGACCGACGGGCAACTAATGAAAAACTGTTTTTT.

This clonotype was picked up a small number of times. CDR3 coding DNA: TGTGCCAGCAGCCGGAACCGATTGCGAACACGGCACGAGCAGTACTTC. It codes for CASSRNRLRTRHEQYF. The rearrangement joins TRBV7-2 to TRBJ2-7; D gene ambiguous. The CDR3 spans 16 residues. Per germline, CDR1 SGHTA and CDR2 FQGNSA. The V and J ends lost 5 bases and 5 bases respectively, with 22 bases between them.

The genes are TRBV11-1 and TRBJ2-3, with TRBD1 matching over 8 bases. The CDR3 covers 14 residues. After removal of 5 bases from V and 6 bases from J, the junction contained 7 bases not matched to a gene. Germline CDR1 is SGHAT and CDR2 is FQDESV (reference sequence). The DNA of the CDR3 is TGTGCCAGCAGCCCGTCGACAGGGGCGGATACGCAGTATTTT. The encoded protein is CASSPSTGADTQYF.

This sequence joins TRBV12-3 or TRBV12-4 and TRBJ2-5; perhaps TRBD2 as D (6 bases). Trimming stripped 3 bases from V and 5 bases from J, with 19 bases between. The CDR3 spans 16 residues. This CDR3 is CASSFSQGLLGETQYF. The CDR3 DNA is TGTGCCAGCAGTTTCAGTCAGGGACTCCTCGGCGAGACCCAGTACTTC.

This clonotype occurred a few times. CDR3 protein: CASSLAGLAGPHEQYF. The CDR3 nucleotides are TGTGCCAGCAGTTTAGCAGGACTAGCGGGGCCCCACGAGCAGTACTTC. The chain combines TRBV28 with TRBJ2-7; 12 bases are a match to TRBD2. V gave up 2 bases and J gave up 5 bases; unmatched junction bases: 7. Per germline, CDR1 MDHEN and CDR2 SYDVKM. This CDR3 is 16 amino acids long.

The CDR3 coding sequence is TGTGCCACCAGCAGTAACTTGGATAGCAATCAGCCCCAGCATTTT. It yields the protein CATSSNLDSNQPQHF. The chain joins TRBV15 to TRBJ1-5; D remains ambiguous. Germline V CDR1 and CDR2: LNHNV, YYDKDF (reference sequence). Trimming took 3 bases from V and 0 from J, leaving 9 bases between them. The CDR3 extends over 15 amino acids.

A few counts support this clonotype. This chain connects TRBV6-2 or TRBV6-3 to TRBJ2-3; tentative D call: TRBD2 (6 bases). The CDR3 runs to 14 residues. The V gene lost 5 bases and the J gene lost 2 bases, with 11 bases spanning the gap. The germline gives CDR1 MNHEY, CDR2 SVGEGT. In nucleotides, the CDR3 is TGTGCCAGCAGTCCCGGGACTCTCACAGATACGCAGTATTTT. This codes for CASSPGTLTDTQYF.

This chain links TRBV13 with TRBJ2-5, with 8 bases matching TRBD1. There are 15 residues in the CDR3. Germline-derived CDR1 and CDR2 are PRHDT and FYEKMQ (reference sequence). With V trimmed by 0 bases and J by 5 bases, 5 bases remained unmatched. The DNA of the CDR3 is TGTGCCAGCAGCTTAGGACAGGGGGAGGTGGAGACCCAGTACTTC. Protein: CASSLGQGEVETQYF.

This clonotype was detected a few times. The V and J genes are TRBV7-3 and TRBJ2-3; tentatively, D is TRBD1 (5 bases). Trimming removed 2 bases from V and 1 base from J, with 10 bases in between. CDR1 and CDR2 from the germline V gene are SGHTA and FQGTGA. The CDR3 has 15 amino acids. CDR3 in amino acids: CASSLYLQGTDTQYF. The CDR3, as DNA: TGTGCCAGCAGCTTATACTTACAGGGCACAGATACGCAGTATTTT.

This clonotype was seen a few times. CDR3 DNA sequence: TGCAGCGCCCTGATCGGGGAGCTGTTTTTT. Amino acids: CSALIGELFF. V usage is TRBV29-1 and J usage is TRBJ2-2; D ambiguous. The CDR3 is 10 residues long. V dropped 7 bases and J dropped 7 bases, with 7 bases sitting between them. Germline V lookup: CDR1 SQVTM, CDR2 ANQGSEA.

CDR3 nucleotide sequence: TGTGCCAGCCGGACAGATCAAGCAACTAATGAAAAACTGTTTTTT. Amino acid sequence: CASRTDQATNEKLFF. The V call is TRBV4-2, the J call TRBJ1-4; D is perhaps TRBD1 (6 bases). CDR1 and CDR2 (germline): LGHNA, YNFKEQ. CDR3 length: 15 residues. Trimming shortened V by 8 bases and J by 0 bases, and 13 bases separated the two germline ends.

This chain links TRBV5-1 with TRBJ2-7; 7 bases line up with TRBD2. The V and J ends lost 5 bases and 4 bases, in that order; junction bases with no gene match: 9. Germline CDR1 is SGHRS and CDR2 is YFSETQ. The CDR3 spans 14 residues. This CDR3 reads CASRSISGPYEQYF. The DNA of the CDR3 is TGCGCCAGCAGAAGTATTAGCGGGCCTTACGAGCAGTACTTC. Variable domain in full (rest from reference TRBV5-1 and TRBJ2-7): KAGVTQTPRYLIKTRGQQVTLSCSPISGHRSVSWYQQTPGQGLQFLFEYFSETQRNKGNFPGRFSGRQFSNSRSEMNVSTLELGDSALYLCASRSISGPYEQYFGPGTRLTVT.

The rearrangement links TRBV20-1 to TRBJ2-5; TRBD2 aligns across 13 bases. Per the germline V gene, CDR1 is DFQATT and CDR2 is SNEGSKA (reference sequence). The CDR3 extends over 15 amino acids. V lost 8 bases to trimming and J lost 0 bases; unmatched junction nucleotides: 6. Here the CDR3 DNA reads TGCAGTTTAAGACTAGCGGGGGGATACCAAGAGACCCAGTACTTC. This translates into CSLRLAGGYQETQYF.

This clonotype has at least ten counts. The CDR3 DNA reads TGCAGCGTTGAGAAACTAGCGGGAGGGATAACAGATACGCAGTATTTT. This encodes CSVEKLAGGITDTQYF. The J gene is TRBJ2-3, the V gene TRBV29-1; 13 bases agree with TRBD2. Germline CDR1 SQVTM, CDR2 ANQGSEA. V was pared by 3 bases and J by 3 bases, with 6 bases of the junction left unmatched. The CDR3 is made up of 16 amino acids.

There are a few counts of this clonotype. The rearrangement joins TRBV10-3 to TRBJ2-7, with D perhaps being TRBD1 or TRBD2 (5 bases each). The CDR3 runs to 14 residues. Per germline, CDR1 ENHRY and CDR2 SYGVKD. V was clipped by 5 bases and J by 1 base, with 12 bases between them. The CDR3 region is CAISTGGRSYEQYF. The CDR3 DNA is TGTGCCATCAGTACAGGTGGGAGATCCTACGAGCAGTACTTC.